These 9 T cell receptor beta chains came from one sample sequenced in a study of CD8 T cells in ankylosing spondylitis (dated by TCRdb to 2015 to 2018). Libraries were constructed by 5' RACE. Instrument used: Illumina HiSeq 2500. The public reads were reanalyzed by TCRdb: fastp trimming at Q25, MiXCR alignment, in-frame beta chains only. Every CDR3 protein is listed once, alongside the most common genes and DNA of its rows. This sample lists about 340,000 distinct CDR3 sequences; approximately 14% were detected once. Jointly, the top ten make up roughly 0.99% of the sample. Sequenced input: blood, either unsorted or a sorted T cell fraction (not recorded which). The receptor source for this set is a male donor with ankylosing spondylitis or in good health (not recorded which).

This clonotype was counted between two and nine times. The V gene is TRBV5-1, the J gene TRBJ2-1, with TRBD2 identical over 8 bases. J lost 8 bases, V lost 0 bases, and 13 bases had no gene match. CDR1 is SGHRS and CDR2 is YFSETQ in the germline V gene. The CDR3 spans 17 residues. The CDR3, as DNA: TGCGCCAGCAGCTTGGGGTTCGCGCTAGCGGGTGGTGATGAGCAGTTCTTC. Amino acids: CASSLGFALAGGDEQFF.

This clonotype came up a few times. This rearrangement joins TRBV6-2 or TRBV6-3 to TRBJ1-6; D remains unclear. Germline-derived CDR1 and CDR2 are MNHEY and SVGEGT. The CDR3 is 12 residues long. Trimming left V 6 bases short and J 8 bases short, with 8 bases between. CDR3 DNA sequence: TGTGCCAGCAGCCTAATGGATTCACCCCTCCACTTT. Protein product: CASSLMDSPLHF.

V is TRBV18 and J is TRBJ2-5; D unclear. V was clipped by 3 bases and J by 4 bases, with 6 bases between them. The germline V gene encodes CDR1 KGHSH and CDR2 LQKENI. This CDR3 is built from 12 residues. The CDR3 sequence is CASSPTLETQYF. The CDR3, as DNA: TGTGCCAGCTCACCCACGTTAGAGACCCAGTACTTC.

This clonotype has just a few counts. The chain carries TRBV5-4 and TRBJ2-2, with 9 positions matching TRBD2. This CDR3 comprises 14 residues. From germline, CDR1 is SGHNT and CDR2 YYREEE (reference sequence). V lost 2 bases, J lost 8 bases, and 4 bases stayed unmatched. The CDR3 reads CASSFTSGRGELFF. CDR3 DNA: TGTGCCAGCAGCTTCACTAGCGGGCGAGGGGAGCTGTTTTTT.

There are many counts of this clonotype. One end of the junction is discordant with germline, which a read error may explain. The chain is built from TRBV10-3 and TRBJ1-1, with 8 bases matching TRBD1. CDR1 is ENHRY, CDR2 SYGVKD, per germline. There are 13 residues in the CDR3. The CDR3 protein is CAISGQGNAEAFF. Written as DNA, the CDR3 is TGTGCCATCAGTGGACAGGGGAACGCTGAAGCTTTCTTT.

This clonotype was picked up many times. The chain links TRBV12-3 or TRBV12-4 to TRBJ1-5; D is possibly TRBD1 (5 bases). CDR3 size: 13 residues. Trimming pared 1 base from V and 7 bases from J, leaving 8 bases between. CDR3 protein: CASSLDKGQPQHF. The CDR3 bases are TGTGCCAGCAGTTTAGATAAGGGGCAGCCCCAGCATTTT.

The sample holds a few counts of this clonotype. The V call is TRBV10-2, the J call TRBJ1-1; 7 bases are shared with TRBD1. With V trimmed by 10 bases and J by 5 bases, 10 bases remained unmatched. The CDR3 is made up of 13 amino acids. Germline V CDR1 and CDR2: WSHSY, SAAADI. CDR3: CATRERGRTEAFF. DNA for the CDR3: TGCGCCACAAGGGAGAGGGGGCGTACTGAAGCTTTCTTT.

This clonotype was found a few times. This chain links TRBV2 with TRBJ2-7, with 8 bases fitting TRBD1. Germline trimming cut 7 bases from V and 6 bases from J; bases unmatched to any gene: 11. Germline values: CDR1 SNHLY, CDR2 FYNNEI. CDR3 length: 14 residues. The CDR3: CASTPRTGRGEQYF. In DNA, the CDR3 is TGTGCCAGCACCCCCCGGACAGGGCGAGGCGAGCAGTACTTC.

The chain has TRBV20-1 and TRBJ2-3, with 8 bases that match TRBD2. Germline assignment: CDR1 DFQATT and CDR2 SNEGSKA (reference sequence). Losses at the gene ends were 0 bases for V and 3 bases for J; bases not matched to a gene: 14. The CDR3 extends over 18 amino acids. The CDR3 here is CSARDQAGASGSTDTQYF. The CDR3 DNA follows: TGCAGTGCTAGAGACCAAGCGGGGGCCTCCGGGAGTACAGATACGCAGTATTTT.